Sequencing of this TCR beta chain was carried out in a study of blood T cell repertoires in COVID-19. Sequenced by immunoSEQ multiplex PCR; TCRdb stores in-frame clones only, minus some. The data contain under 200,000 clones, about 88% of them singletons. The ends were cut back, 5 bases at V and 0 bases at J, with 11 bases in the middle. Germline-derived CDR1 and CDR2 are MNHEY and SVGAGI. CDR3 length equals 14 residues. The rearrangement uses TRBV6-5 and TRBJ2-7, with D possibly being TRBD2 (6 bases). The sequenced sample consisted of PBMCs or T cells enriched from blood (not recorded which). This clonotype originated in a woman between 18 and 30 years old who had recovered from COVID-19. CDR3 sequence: CASSRSGASYEQYF. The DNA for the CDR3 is TGTGCCAGCAGTAGGTCGGGAGCCTCCTACGAGCAGTACTTC.